This section outlines one T cell receptor (beta chain) sequence together with its context. Study processing details: Estimation of nucleated cell counts was performed using reference gene primer amplification. Using immunoSEQ multiplex PCR, the repertoire was profiled, and TCRdb retains in-frame clones only, with some absent. V and J calls plus clone size are reproduced from that table; the DNA served to infer D and trimming. The repertoire holds roughly 250,000 clones, with over 75% as singletons. This record comes from a study of blood T cell repertoires in COVID-19. Overall study: COVID-19 samples, acute and convalescent, were from the United States, Italy and Spain.

This CDR3 contains 17 residues. V gave up 2 bases and J gave up 2 bases, with 18 bases separating them. The germline CDR1 and CDR2 sequences are MDHEN and SYDVKM. Input material: PBMCs or T cells enriched from blood (not recorded which). The sequence was obtained from a woman in her forties or fifties who had recovered from COVID-19. This chain joins TRBV28 and TRBJ1-2; weak D call: TRBD1 (6 bases). The CDR3 loop is CASSLPSFRGLNYGYTF. CDR3 DNA sequence: TGTGCCAGCAGTTTACCCTCGTTTAGGGGGTTAAACTATGGCTACACCTTC.